The clone carrying this TCR beta chain was counted once. The antigen is not known. Trimming at V came to 5 bases and at J to 4 bases, leaving 14 bases not matched to a gene. The CDR3 runs 17 residues. CDR1 and CDR2 (germline): MNHEY, SVGEGT. The data were taken from a study of T cell responses to AZD1222 COVID-19 vaccine. Assay used: immunoSEQ multiplex PCR; TCRdb lists only in-frame clones, some missing. In the table there are some 180,000 clones, 85% to 95% of which are singletons. Study results and limitations: Variant regions that are unmutated are reportedly the target of nearly half of spike-specific TCRs.

The chain recombines TRBV6-2 or TRBV6-3 with TRBJ1-5; 7 bases map to TRBD1. The specimen was peripheral blood, collected on day 0 of AZD1222 vaccination. The sequence was obtained from an adult in good health. CDR3 in DNA: TGTGCCAGCAGTAGGACAGGTGGCGACTTAGCAAATCAGCCCCAGCATTTT. Amino acid sequence: CASSRTGGDLANQPQHF.